The sequence of this T cell receptor beta chain was determined in a study of Graves' ophthalmopathy and Graves' hyperthyroidism. Study in general: At the time of initial diagnosis and before any treatment, peripheral blood was collected.

From RNA, the CDR3 regions of TCR beta chains were amplified and sequenced. First-round RT-PCR with HTBI primers preceded a second-round multiplex PCR. MiXCR, run by TCRdb on the multiplex PCR reads, gives a single entry per CDR3 protein. The profile shows about 390,000 distinct CDR3 sequences, about 15% of them singletons. Study findings and constraints: Blood also harbored most expanded thyroid clonotypes above 0.001 frequency.

This clonotype has at least ten counts. Its antigen is currently unknown. If no ophthalmopathy appeared within 18 months of follow-up, hyperthyroidism was termed stable. The CDR3 loop spans 15 amino acids. The junction had 8 bases not matched to a gene; V was cut back by 3 bases and J by 6 bases. The sequenced material came from peripheral blood. The rearrangement uses TRBV12-3 or TRBV12-4 and TRBJ2-7, with 10 nucleotides matching TRBD2. The receptor's source is an adult woman with stable Graves' hyperthyroidism. CDR3 region: CASSFFSSGSSEQYF. The DNA of the CDR3 is TGTGCCAGCAGTTTTTTTTCTAGCGGGAGTTCCGAGCAGTACTTC.